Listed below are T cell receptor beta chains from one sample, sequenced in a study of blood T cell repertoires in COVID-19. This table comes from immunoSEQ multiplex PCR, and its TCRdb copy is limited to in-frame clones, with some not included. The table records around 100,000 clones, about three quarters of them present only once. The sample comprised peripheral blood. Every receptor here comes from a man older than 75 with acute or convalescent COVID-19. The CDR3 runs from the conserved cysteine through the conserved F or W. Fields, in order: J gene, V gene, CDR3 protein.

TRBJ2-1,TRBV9,CASSAGQGTYNEQFF
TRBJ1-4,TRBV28,CASSGWGQNEKLFF
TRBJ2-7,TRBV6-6,CASRPTSASYEQYF
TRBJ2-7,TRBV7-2,CASSGGGSLYEQYF
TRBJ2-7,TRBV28,CASHQGSYEQYF
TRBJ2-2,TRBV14,CASRGAGGELFF
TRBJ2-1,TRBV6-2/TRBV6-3,CASSYAGYSYNEQFF
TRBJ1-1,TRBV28,CASSLEVEAFF
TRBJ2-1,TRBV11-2,CASSPRGVWGQGYNEQFF
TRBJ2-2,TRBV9,CASSPKSGQGADTGELFF
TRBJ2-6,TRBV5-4,CASSLGGPGANVLTF
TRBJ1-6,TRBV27,CASSTRTGVSPLHF
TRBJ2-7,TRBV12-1,CASSFKEGRGSRYEQYF
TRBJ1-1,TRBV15,CATSRGGGREAFF
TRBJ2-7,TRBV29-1,CSARQGSEQYF
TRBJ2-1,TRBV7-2,CASSTGTSGYNEQFF
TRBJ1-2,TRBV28,CASRPSGAGGYTF
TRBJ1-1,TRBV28,CASSQDRVVEAFF
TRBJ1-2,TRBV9,CASSDRDSSYGYTF
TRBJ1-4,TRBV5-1,CASSLTGSITNEKLFF
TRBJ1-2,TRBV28,CASTWGVVGSFGYTF
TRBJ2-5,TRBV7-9,CASSLSRQGVETQYF
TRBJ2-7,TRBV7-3,CASSSGTGSYEQYF
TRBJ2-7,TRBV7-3,CASSLVLAGPRSSYEQYF
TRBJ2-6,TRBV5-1,CASSPDPHRAGANVLTF
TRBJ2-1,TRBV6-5,CASSYPGQGDQFF